This TCR beta chain is from a study of cytomegalovirus exposure and HLA in healthy donors. Notes on this clone: The antigen remains undetermined.

This CDR3 spans 14 amino acids. V shed 4 bases, J shed 14 bases, and the junction held 10 bases outside the gene matches. Per germline, CDR1 MDHEN and CDR2 SYDVKM. The study ran its PCR with 60 Vbeta and 13 Jbeta primers. Clones were sequenced by immunoSEQ multiplex PCR, and TCRdb holds only the in-frame ones, with some missing. The table includes around 150,000 clones, 50% to 75% detected once. Study findings and constraints: As immune exposure information, only CMV serostatus was available. Earlier results showed most TCR beta V segments being productive about 90% or about 30% of the time. One cluster of highly shared sequence variants probably arose as a sequencing artifact.

The source of this sequence is a woman in her 40s in good health and CMV-seronegative. The chain joins TRBV28 to TRBJ2-1; 11 bases line up with TRBD2. The sequencing input was PBMCs. Here the CDR3 reads CASSSYLQTSGEFF. The CDR3 bases are TGTGCCAGCAGTTCCTACCTGCAGACTAGCGGGGAGTTCTTC.